Below, one T cell receptor beta chain is given with its context. Antigen: not known. The record originates from a study of T cell responses to AZD1222 COVID-19 vaccine. Whole-study findings and limits: Spike-specific TCRs gained breadth and depth after people received two AZD1222 doses. The study identified only a handful of AZD1222 recipients as seropositive at baseline. All repertoire sampling was performed exclusively after the peak T cell response.

The table came from immunoSEQ multiplex PCR; TCRdb's copy has only in-frame clones and leaves some out. The sample has over 100,000 clones; roughly nine tenths are singletons. Germline CDR1 and CDR2: LNHDA and SQIVND (reference sequence). V was cut by 10 bases and J by 4 bases, with 13 bases left in between. CDR3 length: 12 residues. Sample: peripheral blood, taken on day 0 of AZD1222 vaccination. V gene TRBV19 combines with J gene TRBJ1-2; no firm D call. The TCR comes from an adult in good health. This chain's CDR3 is CATHQFPYGYTF. CDR3 DNA: TGTGCCACCCATCAATTCCCCTATGGCTACACCTTC.